The text below deals with one TCR beta chain. The CDR3 length is 14 residues. Germline trimming cut 4 bases from V and 4 bases from J; bases unmatched to any gene: 5. Germline assignment: CDR1 SGHNT and CDR2 YENEEA. These data come from a study of blood T cell repertoires in COVID-19. The overall study: T cells, B-cell-depleted T cells, or PBMCs supplied cDNA or gDNA.

In the original workflow: From reference gene primer amplification, estimates of nucleated cell counts were derived. Repertoires were generated with immunoSEQ multiplex PCR, while TCRdb's copy carries only in-frame clones and drops some. V, J and clone size are taken as reported in that table, and D and trimming were inferred from the DNA itself. Here the sample spans about 160,000 clones, around 90% being singletons. V usage is TRBV11-3 and J usage is TRBJ2-5; 8 bases are a match to TRBD1. The receptor was derived from a woman aged 60 to 75 with active or convalescent COVID-19. The sequenced sample consisted of peripheral blood. Here the CDR3 DNA reads TGTGCCAGCAGCTCGGCAGGGGGCCCAGAGACCCAGTACTTC. It encodes CASSSAGGPETQYF.